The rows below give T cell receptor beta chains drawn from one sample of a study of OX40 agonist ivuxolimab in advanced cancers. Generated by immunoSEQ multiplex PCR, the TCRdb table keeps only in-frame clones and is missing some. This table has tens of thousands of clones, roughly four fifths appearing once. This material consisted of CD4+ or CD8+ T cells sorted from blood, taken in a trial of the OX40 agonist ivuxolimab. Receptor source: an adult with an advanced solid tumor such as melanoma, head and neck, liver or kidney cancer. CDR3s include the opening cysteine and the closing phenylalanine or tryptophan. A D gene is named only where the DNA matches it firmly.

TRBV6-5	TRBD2	CASRPNSGGSYEQYF
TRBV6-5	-	CASSYPPEETQYF
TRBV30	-	CAWSVLGAGDTQYF
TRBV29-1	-	CSAEDQGRVYEQYF
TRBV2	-	CASTRDTGELFF
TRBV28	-	CASSLYREGGYTF
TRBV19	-	CASSIDRQERTEAFF
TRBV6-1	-	CASQGLSQETQYF
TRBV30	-	CAWSGSFNYGYTF
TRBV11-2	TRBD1	CASSLRQGYGYTF
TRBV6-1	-	CASSEGAIATNEKLFF
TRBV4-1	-	CASSQGPAGDTQYF
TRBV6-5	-	CASSYSPRSSDTF
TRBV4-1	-	CASRGGRGYGYTF
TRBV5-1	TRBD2	CASSSLGISGARSYNEQFF